The 6 T cell receptor beta chains below were found in one sample sequenced in a study of blood T cell repertoires in COVID-19. Measured with immunoSEQ multiplex PCR; TCRdb has only the in-frame clones, and not every one. The profile shows fewer than 150,000 clones, about 80% of them singletons. Sequenced material: peripheral blood. Every receptor here comes from a human donor in a cohort sampled during active COVID-19.

The CDR3 loop is CASSFPGTVGEAFF. The DNA of the CDR3 is TGTGCCAGCAGCTTCCCAGGGACTGTAGGTGAAGCTTTCTTT. J is TRBJ1-1 and V is TRBV5-6; possible D gene TRBD1, 5 bases. This CDR3 has 14 amino acids. V lost 2 bases and J 7 bases, leaving 15 bases between the germline ends. CDR1 is SGHDT, CDR2 YYEEEE, per germline.

The V gene is TRBV18, the J gene TRBJ2-2, with D possibly TRBD1 on 5 matching bases. CDR1 is KGHSH, CDR2 LQKENI, per germline. This CDR3 contains 13 residues. V was pared by 5 bases and J by 5 bases, with 9 bases between. In DNA form, the CDR3 reads TGTGCCAGCTCATTAAAGGGGACCGGGGAGCTGTTTTTT. Its protein is CASSLKGTGELFF.

In this sample, this clone turned up a few times. The rearrangement uses TRBV19 and TRBJ1-2, with a possible D match to TRBD1 (6 bases). The CDR3 totals 14 residues. Germline-derived CDR1 and CDR2 are LNHDA and SQIVND (reference sequence). V gave up 5 bases and J gave up 2 bases, with 12 bases separating them. CDR3 sequence (DNA): TGTGCCAGTAGTCTCCAGGGACAAAACTATGGCTACACCTTC. Protein sequence: CASSLQGQNYGYTF.

This chain links TRBV25-1 with TRBJ1-2; 7 nucleotides match TRBD1. Looked up from germline, CDR1 is MGHDK and CDR2 is SYGVNS. After removal of 10 bases from V and 4 bases from J, the junction contained 6 bases not matched to a gene. The CDR3 spans 12 residues. The CDR3 nucleotides are TGTGCCATCGCCGGGACAGCCTATGGCTACACCTTC. This gives the protein CAIAGTAYGYTF.

This chain joins TRBV7-9 and TRBJ2-2, with 10 bases matching TRBD2. The CDR3 has 17 amino acids. Germline V gives CDR1 SEHNR, CDR2 FQNEAQ (reference sequence). The V gene end was trimmed by 5 bases and the J gene end by 2 bases; junction bases not matched to a gene: 8. The DNA for the CDR3 is TGTGCCAGCAGCCTTTCTAGCGGGGGCTTTAACACCGGGGAGCTGTTTTTT. Its translation is CASSLSSGGFNTGELFF.

J is TRBJ1-5 and V is TRBV6-1, with D uncertain. CDR1 and CDR2 from the germline V gene are MNHNS and SASEGT. V lost 3 bases, J lost 6 bases, and 6 bases lay in between. The CDR3 is 12 residues long. The CDR3 sequence: CASSDGPQPQHF. The DNA for the CDR3 is TGTGCCAGCAGTGACGGTCCTCAGCCCCAGCATTTT.